The 26 T cell receptor beta chains in this list originate from one sample, sequenced in a study of regulatory T cells. Findings and limits, study-wide: Hydrophobic residues at CDR3 positions 6 and 7 were enriched in conventional CD4+ T cells of CD3G-deficient patients.

The primer mix had 52 TRBV and 13 TRBJ primers. TCRdb keeps only in-frame clones here, not all; method: immunoSEQ multiplex PCR. This table holds over 25,000 clones, about 93% found once. Their antigens are not known. Input material: conventional CD4+ T cells sorted from blood. The receptors were sampled from a child younger than 10 with CD3G deficiency.

V usage is TRBV6-6 and J usage is TRBJ2-5, with D perhaps TRBD2 (6 bases). This CDR3 comprises 14 residues. CDR1 MNHNY and CDR2 SVGAGI come from the germline V gene (reference sequence). V was pared by 2 bases and J by 1 base, with 8 bases between. The CDR3 bases are TGTGCCAGCAGTTACCGACTAGTCCAAGAGACCCAGTACTTC. Translation gives CASSYRLVQETQYF.

J is TRBJ2-2 and V is TRBV6-1; D remains unclear. V shed 10 bases and J shed 7 bases, with 19 bases lying between them. The CDR3 has 14 amino acids. CDR1 and CDR2 from the germline V gene are MNHNS and SASEGT. CDR3 amino acids: CATGPRVRNGELFF. The CDR3 DNA is TGTGCCACCGGGCCCCGGGTCCGGAACGGGGAGCTGTTTTTT.

This chain joins TRBV6-1 and TRBJ2-5; D is unclear. The closer fit of TRBJ2-7 to the DNA end suggests the J call may be wrong. The CDR3 consists of 15 residues. Germline V lookup: CDR1 MNHNS, CDR2 SASEGT. Here the CDR3 DNA reads TGTGCCAGCAGTGAAGGGTACGGGCCAGTCGGCGAGCAGTACTTC. This translates into CASSEGYGPVGEQYF.

The chain is built from TRBV18 and TRBJ2-2, with D possibly matching TRBD2 (5 bases). The length of the CDR3 is 20 residues. The germline V gene encodes CDR1 KGHSH and CDR2 LQKENI. Trimming removed 3 bases from V and 2 bases from J, with 25 bases in between. The CDR3 coding sequence is TGTGCCAGCTCACCTCTCCGGGGTAGGAGCCAGTCGTATAACACCGGGGAGCTGTTTTTT. Amino acids: CASSPLRGRSQSYNTGELFF.

The chain links TRBV7-8 to TRBJ2-2; tentative D call: TRBD1 (6 bases). CDR3 size: 14 residues. Trimming pared 5 bases from V and 0 bases from J, leaving 7 bases between. Germline V gives CDR1 SGHVS, CDR2 FQNEAQ. The DNA for the CDR3 is TGTGCCAGCAGCCGGACAGCGAACACCGGGGAGCTGTTTTTT. It is translated as CASSRTANTGELFF. The whole variable domain, remainder taken from reference TRBV7-8 and TRBJ2-2, is GAGVSQSPRYKVAKRGQDVALRCDPISGHVSLFWYQQALGQGPEFLTYFQNEAQLDKSGLPSDRFFAERPEGSVSTLKIQRTQQEDSAVYLCASSRTANTGELFFGEGSRLTVL.

V and J are TRBV28 and TRBJ1-2; 10 bases map to TRBD1. This CDR3 has 15 amino acids. Looked up from germline, CDR1 is MDHEN and CDR2 is SYDVKM. V dropped 3 bases and J dropped 7; count of bases not matched to a gene: 8. The CDR3 DNA follows: TGTGCCAGCAGTTTGGGGGACAGGGGACGGAGTGGCTACACCTTC. Amino acid sequence: CASSLGDRGRSGYTF.

The chain recombines TRBV30 with TRBJ1-2; maybe TRBD1 (6 bases). The germline V and J ends were trimmed by 3 bases and 2 bases, with 16 bases remaining between them. Germline CDR1 reads GTSNPN; CDR2 reads SVGIG (reference sequence). The CDR3 runs to 15 residues. The chain's CDR3 is CAWSLRTDGNYGYTF. The CDR3, as DNA: TGTGCCTGGAGCCTACGGACAGATGGAAACTATGGCTACACCTTC.

The rearrangement uses TRBV28 and TRBJ2-7; possible D gene TRBD1, 6 bases. This CDR3 contains 14 residues. The V end lost 5 bases, the J end lost 10 bases, and 21 bases lay between the germline ends. In germline, CDR1 is MDHEN, CDR2 SYDVKM. CDR3: CASSPGTLVHVQYF. Here the CDR3 DNA reads TGTGCCAGCAGTCCCGGGACACTAGTACATGTACAGTACTTC. The full variable domain, with the rest looked up from reference TRBV28 and TRBJ2-7, is DVKVTQSSRYLVKRTGEKVFLECVQDMDHENMFWYRQDPGLGLRLIYFSYDVKMKEKGDIPEGYSVSREKKERFSLILESASTNQTSMYLCASSPGTLVHVQYFGPGTRLTVT.

The CDR3, as DNA: TGTGCCAGCAGCGCGAAATTCACCGGGGAGCTGTTTTTT. This codes for CASSAKFTGELFF. The gene calls are TRBV28 and TRBJ2-2; the D is unclear. V was pared by 6 bases and J by 4 bases, with 9 bases between. This CDR3 is built from 13 residues. Germline V gene data show CDR1 as MDHEN and CDR2 as SYDVKM.

V usage is TRBV7-9 and J usage is TRBJ2-3; the match to TRBD2 covers 7 bases. The V gene end was trimmed by 4 bases and the J gene end by 3 bases; junction bases not matched to a gene: 4. Germline V gene sequence: CDR1 SEHNR, CDR2 FQNEAQ (reference sequence). This CDR3 is built from 14 residues. CDR3 sequence reads: CASSSRGETDTQYF. The CDR3 DNA sequence: TGTGCCAGCAGCTCCCGGGGGGAAACAGATACGCAGTATTTT. The full variable domain, in which reference TRBV7-9 and TRBJ2-3 provide the parts outside the CDR3, is DTGVSQNPRHKITKRGQNVTFRCDPISEHNRLYWYRQTLGQGPEFLTYFQNEAQLEKSRLLSDRFSAERPKGSFSTLEIQRTEQGDSAMYLCASSSRGETDTQYFGPGTRLTVL.

This clone was seen only once. The J gene is TRBJ1-2, the V gene TRBV28; D is ambiguous. V lost 5 bases and J 4 bases, leaving 11 bases between the germline ends. The CDR3 loop spans 13 amino acids. The germline V gene has CDR1 MDHEN and CDR2 SYDVKM. The CDR3 nucleotides read TGTGCCAGCAGTCTCACAAGTGTCTATGGCTACACCTTC. Encoded protein: CASSLTSVYGYTF.

The V and J genes are TRBV28 and TRBJ2-3, with D possibly being TRBD1 (7 bases). Germline lookup yields CDR1 MDHEN and CDR2 SYDVKM. The CDR3 has 16 residues. Trimming took 3 bases from V and 7 from J, leaving 20 bases between them. In DNA form, the CDR3 reads TGTGCCAGCAGTTTGGCAGGGGGGAAAGACTTTTATACGCAGTATTTT. It codes for CASSLAGGKDFYTQYF.

The chain carries TRBV28 and TRBJ2-7; the D is unclear. This CDR3 is built from 14 residues. The ends were cut back, 3 bases at V and 3 bases at J, with 12 bases in the middle. From germline, CDR1 is MDHEN and CDR2 SYDVKM. The CDR3 bases are TGTGCCAGCAGTTTTGTAGGGTCGCGCTACGAGCAGTACTTC. It codes for CASSFVGSRYEQYF.

The chain joins TRBV6-1 to TRBJ1-1; D unclear. CDR3 length: 11 residues. V shed 6 bases and J shed 1 base, with 3 bases lying between them. Germline assignment: CDR1 MNHNS and CDR2 SASEGT. The CDR3 sequence: CASRANTEAFF. CDR3 in DNA: TGTGCCAGCAGAGCGAACACTGAAGCTTTCTTT.

This clone was observed a handful of times. This chain links TRBV6-1 with TRBJ1-1, with TRBD1 as a possible D gene (5 bases). The CDR3 is 14 residues long. With 2 bases removed from V and 1 base from J, the gap between germline ends came to 8 bases. Germline CDR1 and CDR2: MNHNS and SASEGT. CDR3 nucleotide sequence: TGTGCCAGCAGTGAATACAGGAGGAACACTGAAGCTTTCTTT. Amino acids: CASSEYRRNTEAFF.

The chain is built from TRBV5-1 and TRBJ1-1, with D possibly TRBD1 on 5 matching bases. V shed 0 bases and J shed 1 base, with 10 bases lying between them. Looked up from germline, CDR1 is SGHRS and CDR2 is YFSETQ. CDR3 length equals 15 residues. CDR3 coding DNA: TGCGCCAGCAGCTTGGGGGGGACGGAGAACACTGAAGCTTTCTTT. Encoded protein: CASSLGGTENTEAFF.

The chain has TRBV6-6 and TRBJ2-7; TRBD2 aligns across 11 bases. Trimming cost V 7 bases and J 5 bases; bases outside gene matches: 4. CDR1 and CDR2 from the germline V gene are MNHNY and SVGAGI (reference sequence). This CDR3 is 13 amino acids long. CDR3 sequence (DNA): TGTGCCAGCAAACTAGCGGGGGCAAACGAGCAGTACTTC. Encoded protein: CASKLAGANEQYF.

V and J are TRBV5-4 and TRBJ2-1, with 14 bases matching TRBD2. CDR3 size: 20 residues. Germline assignment: CDR1 SGHNT and CDR2 YYREEE (reference sequence). J was trimmed by 0 bases and V by 4 bases; bases with no gene match: 12. The DNA of the CDR3 is TGTGCCAGCAGCCAGACACGTGCCGGGACTAGCGGGGGCTCCTACAATGAGCAGTTCTTC. Translating it yields CASSQTRAGTSGGSYNEQFF. The full variable domain, in which reference TRBV5-4 and TRBJ2-1 provide the parts outside the CDR3, is ETGVTQSPTHLIKTRGQQVTLRCSSQSGHNTVSWYQQALGQGPQFIFQYYREEENGRGNFPPRFSGLQFPNYSSELNVNALELDDSALYLCASSQTRAGTSGGSYNEQFFGPGTRLTVL.

CDR3 protein: CASSAHRVGTGELFF. The CDR3 DNA follows: TGCGCCAGCAGCGCCCACAGGGTTGGGACCGGGGAGCTGTTTTTT. The chain couples TRBV5-1 to TRBJ2-2; perhaps TRBD1 as D (6 bases). V was shortened by 4 bases and J by 5 bases, with 15 bases between the two germline ends. The CDR3 loop spans 15 amino acids. Germline CDR1 reads SGHRS; CDR2 reads YFSETQ. The full variable domain, completed using reference TRBV5-1 and TRBJ2-2, is KAGVTQTPRYLIKTRGQQVTLSCSPISGHRSVSWYQQTPGQGLQFLFEYFSETQRNKGNFPGRFSGRQFSNSRSEMNVSTLELGDSALYLCASSAHRVGTGELFFGEGSRLTVL.

This sequence joins TRBV5-1 and TRBJ2-6; 7 bases align to TRBD1. Germline trimming cut 3 bases from V and 2 bases from J; bases unmatched to any gene: 17. This CDR3 spans 20 amino acids. Per germline, CDR1 SGHRS and CDR2 YFSETQ. The CDR3 DNA is TGCGCCAGCAGCTCTGGACTCTTGACAGGGAGTTACACTGGGGCCAACGTCCTGACTTTC. Its protein is CASSSGLLTGSYTGANVLTF.

About this clone: One junction end disagrees with the germline gene, perhaps due to a read error. V usage is TRBV11-2 and J usage is TRBJ2-1; no reliable D call. The CDR3 totals 11 residues. The V gene's germline CDR1 is SGHAT and CDR2 FQNNGV. Here the CDR3 DNA reads TGTGCCAGCAGCTTAGCGGGCCTCCAGGTCTTC. Translating gives CASSLAGLQVF.

The V call is TRBV28, the J call TRBJ2-1; 11 nucleotides align to TRBD2. CDR1 is MDHEN, CDR2 SYDVKM, per germline. The CDR3 contains 15 residues. Trimming at V came to 6 bases and at J to 5 bases, leaving 6 bases not matched to a gene. The CDR3 sequence is CASSLAGGSHNEQFF. CDR3 bases: TGTGCCAGCAGCTTAGCGGGAGGGTCTCACAATGAGCAGTTCTTC.

V is TRBV10-3 and J is TRBJ2-6; D gene uncertain. The CDR3 is made up of 18 amino acids. Per germline, CDR1 ENHRY and CDR2 SYGVKD. V lost 4 bases and J 2 bases, leaving 18 bases between the germline ends. CDR3 nucleotide sequence: TGTGCCATCAGTGCATCACGAAACAGCCCGACTGGGGCCAACGTCCTGACTTTC. It codes for CAISASRNSPTGANVLTF.

This chain joins TRBV6-6 and TRBJ1-1; a possible D gene is TRBD1 (5 bases). CDR1 MNHNY and CDR2 SVGAGI come from the germline V gene (reference sequence). Trimming stripped 2 bases from V and 1 base from J, with 14 bases between. This CDR3 is 16 amino acids long. The CDR3 nucleotides are TGTGCCAGCAGTTACGGGGGTAGGGCGGCGAACACTGAAGCTTTCTTT. Translation gives CASSYGGRAANTEAFF.

This clone showed up just a few times. V gene TRBV5-1 combines with J gene TRBJ2-2; tentatively, D is TRBD1 (6 bases). Germline values: CDR1 SGHRS, CDR2 YFSETQ. This CDR3 is 16 amino acids long. The V gene lost 2 bases and the J gene lost 8 bases, with 19 bases spanning the gap. In DNA, the CDR3 is TGCGCCAGCAGCTTCGACAGGCCCTCGGGCACGGGGGAGCTGTTTTTT. It codes for CASSFDRPSGTGELFF. Drawing the rest from reference TRBV5-1 and TRBJ2-2, the complete variable domain is KAGVTQTPRYLIKTRGQQVTLSCSPISGHRSVSWYQQTPGQGLQFLFEYFSETQRNKGNFPGRFSGRQFSNSRSEMNVSTLELGDSALYLCASSFDRPSGTGELFFGEGSRLTVL.

This chain links TRBV6-1 with TRBJ1-1; no reliable D call. Germline-derived CDR1 and CDR2 are MNHNS and SASEGT. Trimming took off 4 bases at V and 6 bases at J, with 15 bases between the two ends. This CDR3 has 14 amino acids. The CDR3 region has the DNA TGTGCCAGCAGTGTTGTAGGTTCTCGTTCTGAAGCTTTCTTT. This codes for CASSVVGSRSEAFF.